The T cell receptor beta chain under discussion was sequenced for a study of cytomegalovirus exposure and HLA in healthy donors. Whole-study context: Of all 360 or so donors who were genotyped, 81% belonged to the Caucasian-associated ancestry cluster.

To note about this clone: What it recognizes is unknown.

With 60 Vbeta and 13 Jbeta primers, the PCR was carried out. Generated by immunoSEQ multiplex PCR, the TCRdb table keeps only in-frame clones and is missing some. The table records 150,000 or so clones, approximately 80% of them present only once. V lost 6 bases and J 4 bases, leaving 12 bases between the germline ends. This CDR3 region has 13 residues. CDR1 MNHEY and CDR2 SVGAGI come from the germline V gene. Study-wide findings and caveats: A later analysis reportedly identified an Asian-associated ancestry cluster as carrying fewer N-insertions than the approximately 670-donor mean.

The TCR comes from a middle-aged man in good health and CMV-seropositive. The rearrangement links TRBV6-5 to TRBJ2-5; D uncertain. The material sequenced was PBMCs. CDR3 in DNA: TGTGCCAGCAGCCTCAGACTTAGAGAGACCCAGTACTTC. This codes for CASSLRLRETQYF.